These 22 T cell receptor beta chains share one sample of origin, sequenced in a study of OX40 agonist ivuxolimab in advanced cancers. Here immunoSEQ multiplex PCR was the method, and the copy in TCRdb shows in-frame clones only, minus some. This table holds about 86,000 clones, around 90% found once. Sequencing was performed on CD4+ or CD8+ T cells sorted from blood, taken in a trial of the OX40 agonist ivuxolimab. These receptors all stem from an adult with an advanced solid tumor such as melanoma, head and neck, liver or kidney cancer.

The V and J genes are TRBV10-3 and TRBJ2-7, with TRBD1 matching 8 bases. This CDR3 region has 13 residues. V lost 10 bases to trimming and J lost 0 bases; unmatched junction nucleotides: 5. The germline gives CDR1 ENHRY, CDR2 SYGVKD. The CDR3 coding sequence is TGTGCCAGTTCGACAGGGGACTCCTACGAGCAGTACTTC. Its protein is CASSTGDSYEQYF.

The chain couples TRBV21-1 to TRBJ2-5. TRBV21-1 is a documented pseudogene. This CDR3 is 22 amino acids long. CDR3 in DNA: TGTGCCAGCAGCAAAGGGATCCAAAGGAACGGGCCGCACGAGGCCACCCAAGAGACCCAGTACTTC. Its translation is CASSKGIQRNGPHEATQETQYF.

The chain couples TRBV7-9 to TRBJ2-5; D is ambiguous. Germline lookup yields CDR1 SEHNR and CDR2 FQNEAQ (reference sequence). The V end was cut by 2 bases, the J end by 2 bases, with 6 bases between. CDR3 length equals 13 residues. CDR3 bases: TGTGCCAGCAGCTTACTCCCGCAAGAGACCCAGTACTTC. Protein sequence: CASSLLPQETQYF.

The chain carries TRBV19 and TRBJ2-2, with 8 bases aligning to TRBD2. This CDR3 has 14 amino acids. Germline-derived CDR1 and CDR2 are LNHDA and SQIVND (reference sequence). The J segment lost 7 bases and the V segment lost 2 bases, leaving 3 bases of the junction unmatched. CDR3 loop: CASSIILAVGELFF. DNA for the CDR3: TGTGCCAGTAGTATAATACTAGCGGTCGGGGAGCTGTTTTTT.

The rearrangement uses TRBV28 and TRBJ2-6; a possible D gene is TRBD1 (5 bases). Germline CDR1 MDHEN, CDR2 SYDVKM. The V gene lost 10 bases and the J gene lost 3 bases, with 13 bases spanning the gap. This CDR3 contains 14 residues. The CDR3 region has the DNA TGTGCCACCACACAGGTCCTTGGGGCCAACGTCCTGACTTTC. The encoded protein is CATTQVLGANVLTF. Full variable domain (missing parts from reference TRBV28 and TRBJ2-6): DVKVTQSSRYLVKRTGEKVFLECVQDMDHENMFWYRQDPGLGLRLIYFSYDVKMKEKGDIPEGYSVSREKKERFSLILESASTNQTSMYLCATTQVLGANVLTFGAGSRLTVL.

Note on this clone: This same CDR3 is encoded by further DNA sequences in the sample. The CDR3 here is CSVLQTSYEAFF. The CDR3 DNA follows: TGCAGCGTTCTCCAGACAAGTTATGAAGCTTTCTTT. This chain connects TRBV29-1 to TRBJ1-1, with no clear D. V lost 5 bases, J lost 7 bases, and 14 bases lay in between. The CDR3 has 12 residues. CDR1 is SQVTM and CDR2 is ANQGSEA in the germline V gene.

The chain employs TRBV6-6 and TRBJ1-1; D perhaps matches TRBD1 (6 bases). CDR1 and CDR2 (germline): MNHNY, SVGAGI (reference sequence). This CDR3 contains 13 residues. With 10 bases removed from V and 5 bases from J, the gap between germline ends came to 17 bases. CDR3 coding DNA: TGTGCCATCGCGACACAGGGCGGTACTGAAGCTTTCTTT. Translation: CAIATQGGTEAFF.

The CDR3 region has the DNA TGTGCCAGCAGCTTAGGATCAGGGGGTAGCTATGGCTACACCTTC. Translation: CASSLGSGGSYGYTF. The chain couples TRBV13 to TRBJ1-2; TRBD1 matches 7 bases. CDR3 length: 15 residues. Germline values: CDR1 PRHDT, CDR2 FYEKMQ (reference sequence). Trimming took 0 bases from V and 4 from J; bases not matched to a gene: 5.

The genes are TRBV10-3 and TRBJ2-7; the match to TRBD1 covers 8 bases. Germline assignment: CDR1 ENHRY and CDR2 SYGVKD. The CDR3 loop spans 14 amino acids. The trim removed 4 bases at V and 6 bases at J, leaving 8 bases unmatched. CDR3 bases: TGTGCCATCAGTGCTTCGGACAGGGAAGGCGAGCAGTACTTC. Translated: CAISASDREGEQYF.

The chain is built from TRBV7-3 and TRBJ1-1, with a weak D call TRBD1 (5 bases). CDR3 length: 13 amino acids. CDR1 is SGHTA and CDR2 is FQGTGA in the germline V gene. Trimming cost V 0 bases and J 3 bases, with 5 bases left between them. This CDR3 is CASSLTGDTEAFF. In nucleotides, the CDR3 is TGTGCCAGCAGCTTAACAGGGGACACTGAAGCTTTCTTT.

The genes are TRBV7-2 and TRBJ1-3, with TRBD1 matching over 9 bases. The junction had 5 bases not matched to a gene; V was cut back by 8 bases and J by 0 bases. CDR3 length equals 15 residues. Per germline, CDR1 SGHTA and CDR2 FQGNSA. CDR3 amino acids: CASGTGPFSGNTIYF. In DNA form, the CDR3 reads TGTGCCAGCGGGACAGGGCCCTTCTCTGGAAACACCATATATTTT.

Concerning this clone: At one end, the junction sequence differs from germline, possibly due to a read error. The rearrangement uses TRBV19 and TRBJ2-7; D uncertain. The CDR3 totals 14 residues. Germline V gene data show CDR1 as LNHDA and CDR2 as SQIVND (reference sequence). CDR3 in DNA: TGTACCAGTAGTATCAGCTCGGCAGCCTACGAGCAGTACTTC. Residues: CTSSISSAAYEQYF.

The J gene is TRBJ1-4, the V gene TRBV28, with 9 bases fitting TRBD1. Germline V CDR1 and CDR2: MDHEN, SYDVKM. The J segment lost 7 bases and the V segment lost 4 bases, leaving 7 bases of the junction unmatched. The CDR3 extends over 15 amino acids. CDR3 residues: CASSSRQGGGEKLFF. Written as DNA, the CDR3 is TGTGCCAGCAGTTCAAGACAGGGGGGTGGTGAAAAACTGTTTTTT.

This rearrangement joins TRBV7-2 to TRBJ1-6; tentative D call: TRBD1 (5 bases). Trimming removed 1 base at V and 3 bases at J, with 13 bases between. Germline V gene lookup returns CDR1 SGHTA and CDR2 FQGNSA. CDR3 size: 17 residues. The DNA for the CDR3 is TGTGCCAGCAGCTTAGACGGCAGGGCGAACTATAATTCACCCCTCCACTTT. It translates to CASSLDGRANYNSPLHF. Full variable domain (outside the CDR3, taken from reference TRBV7-2 and TRBJ1-6): GAGVSQSPSNKVTEKGKDVELRCDPISGHTALYWYRQSLGQGLEFLIYFQGNSAPDKSGLPSDRFSAERTGGSVSTLTIQRTQQEDSAVYLCASSLDGRANYNSPLHFGNGTRLTVT.

CDR3 sequence: CASSSGTGGTEAFF. The CDR3, as DNA: TGCGCCAGCAGCTCCGGGACCGGAGGGACTGAAGCTTTCTTT. The chain recombines TRBV5-1 with TRBJ1-1; D is perhaps TRBD1 (5 bases). V was pared by 3 bases and J by 5 bases, with 14 bases between. Germline V gene data show CDR1 as SGHRS and CDR2 as YFSETQ. The CDR3 spans 14 residues.

The chain joins TRBV28 to TRBJ2-7; 9 nucleotides line up with TRBD1. This CDR3 is built from 14 residues. Germline CDR1 and CDR2: MDHEN and SYDVKM. With 3 bases clipped from V and 9 bases from J, the junction kept 9 bases outside the gene matches. CDR3 in amino acids: CASSFQDRGGGQYF. CDR3 DNA: TGTGCCAGCAGTTTCCAGGACAGGGGAGGCGGGCAGTACTTC. The variable domain in full, with the rest retrieved from reference TRBV28 and TRBJ2-7, is DVKVTQSSRYLVKRTGEKVFLECVQDMDHENMFWYRQDPGLGLRLIYFSYDVKMKEKGDIPEGYSVSREKKERFSLILESASTNQTSMYLCASSFQDRGGGQYFGPGTRLTVT.

This clone was observed a few times. The rearrangement joins TRBV11-2 to TRBJ2-1; either TRBD1 or TRBD2 may fit D (5 bases each). The CDR3 consists of 15 residues. Between the trimmed V and J ends, which lost 5 bases and 0 bases, there was a span of 11 bases. The germline V gene has CDR1 SGHAT and CDR2 FQNNGV. The CDR3 sequence is CASSIEGSSYNEQFF. The CDR3 bases are TGTGCCAGCAGCATTGAGGGGAGCTCCTACAATGAGCAGTTCTTC.

The chain uses TRBV19 and TRBJ2-7; the D gene is possibly TRBD1 (5 bases). CDR1 is LNHDA, CDR2 SQIVND, per germline (reference sequence). V was pared by 3 bases and J by 3 bases, with 15 bases between. This CDR3 has 15 amino acids. In DNA, the CDR3 is TGTGCCAGTAGTATGGTCGGACAAACAATCTACGAGCAGTACTTC. Its translation: CASSMVGQTIYEQYF.

This rearrangement joins TRBV5-4 to TRBJ1-4; tentatively, D is TRBD1 (5 bases). CDR1 SGHNT and CDR2 YYREEE come from the germline V gene (reference sequence). V was pared by 6 bases and J by 0 bases, with 9 bases between. This CDR3 contains 14 residues. The CDR3 loop reads CASTSGATNEKLFF. In DNA, the CDR3 is TGTGCCAGCACGTCGGGGGCAACTAATGAAAAACTGTTTTTT.

V and J are TRBV2 and TRBJ1-2; TRBD1 agrees at 7 bases. J gave up 7 bases and V 6 bases, and 11 bases lay outside the gene matches. CDR1 SNHLY and CDR2 FYNNEI come from the germline V gene. This CDR3 is built from 14 residues. The CDR3 region has the DNA TGTGCCAGCAGCAGACAGGGTCAGGGGTCTGGCTACACCTTC. Its protein product is CASSRQGQGSGYTF.

The chain combines TRBV30 with TRBJ2-7; D remains unclear. The V end lost 4 bases, the J end lost 6 bases, and 13 bases lay between the germline ends. CDR3 length: 12 residues. CDR1 and CDR2 (germline): GTSNPN, SVGIG (reference sequence). DNA for the CDR3: TGTGCCTGGACCCTGGGTCTAAGCGAGCAGTACTTC. Encoded protein: CAWTLGLSEQYF.

This chain connects TRBV21-1 to TRBJ1-5. TRBV21-1 constitutes a pseudogene. This CDR3 region has 13 residues. The CDR3 nucleotides are TGTGCCAGCAGCAAAGGGGGTCTGAGGCCCCAGCATTTT. Residues: CASSKGGLRPQHF.